This TCR beta chain originates from a study of T cell responses to AZD1222 COVID-19 vaccine. General observations from the study: Researchers report vaccine-associated CD4 TCRs spanning spike, with dominance at 160-218 and 743-854. No repertoire was sampled before or during the peak T cell response, only after it.

Comment on this clone: Its antigen is as yet unknown.

The germline V gene encodes CDR1 LGHNA and CDR2 YNFKEQ. The V and J ends lost 2 bases and 0 bases, in that order; junction bases with no gene match: 12. CDR3 length: 18 residues. TCRdb's table, derived via immunoSEQ multiplex PCR, lists solely in-frame clones and lacks some. Counted here are about 140,000 clones, around 90% occurring once; the ten biggest clones make up more than 4.5%. This chain links TRBV4-2 with TRBJ2-7; 8 positions agree with TRBD2. The sequence was collected from an adult in good health. The starting material was peripheral blood, obtained on day 0 of AZD1222 vaccination. For the CDR3, the DNA is TGTGCCAGCAGCCAATACTACCCTATTAGCGGGGCCTCCTACGAGCAGTACTTC. Translating it yields CASSQYYPISGASYEQYF.